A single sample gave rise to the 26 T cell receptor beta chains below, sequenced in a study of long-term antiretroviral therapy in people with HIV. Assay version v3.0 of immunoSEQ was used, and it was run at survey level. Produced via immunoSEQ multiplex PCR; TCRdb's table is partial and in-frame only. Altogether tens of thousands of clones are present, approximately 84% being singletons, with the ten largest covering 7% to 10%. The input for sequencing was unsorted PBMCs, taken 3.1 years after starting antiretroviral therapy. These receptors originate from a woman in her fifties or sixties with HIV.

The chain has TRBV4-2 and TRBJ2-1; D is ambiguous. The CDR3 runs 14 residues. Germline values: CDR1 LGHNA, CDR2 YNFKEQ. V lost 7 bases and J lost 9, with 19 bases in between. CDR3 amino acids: CASNRELTGTEQFF. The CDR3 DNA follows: TGTGCCAGCAACCGTGAACTCACGGGCACTGAGCAGTTCTTC.

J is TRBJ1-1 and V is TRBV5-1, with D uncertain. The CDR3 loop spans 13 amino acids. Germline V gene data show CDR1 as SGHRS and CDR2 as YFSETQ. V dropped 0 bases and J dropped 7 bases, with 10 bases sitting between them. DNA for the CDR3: TGCGCCAGCAGCTTGGTGGGTCCCAATGAAGCTTTCTTT. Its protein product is CASSLVGPNEAFF.

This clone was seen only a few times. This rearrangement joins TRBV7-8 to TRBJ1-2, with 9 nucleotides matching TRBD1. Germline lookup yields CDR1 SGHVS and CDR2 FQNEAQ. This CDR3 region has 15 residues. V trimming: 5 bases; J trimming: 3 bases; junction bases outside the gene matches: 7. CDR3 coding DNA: TGTGCCAGCAGCACTCTGGACAGGGGCCACTATGGCTACACCTTC. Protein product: CASSTLDRGHYGYTF.

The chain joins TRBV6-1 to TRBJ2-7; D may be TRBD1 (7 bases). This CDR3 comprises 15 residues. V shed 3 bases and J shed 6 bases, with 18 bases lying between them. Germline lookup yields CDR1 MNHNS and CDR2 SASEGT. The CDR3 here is CASSEPGRAGGEQYF. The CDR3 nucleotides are TGTGCCAGCAGTGAGCCCGGGAGAGCAGGGGGCGAGCAGTACTTC.

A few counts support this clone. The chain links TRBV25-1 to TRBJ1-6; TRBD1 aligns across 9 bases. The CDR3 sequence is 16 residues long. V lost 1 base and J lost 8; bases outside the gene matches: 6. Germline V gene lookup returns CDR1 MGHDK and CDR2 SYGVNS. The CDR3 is CASSEFHRGLYSPLHF. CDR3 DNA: TGTGCCAGCAGTGAATTCCACAGGGGGCTGTATTCACCCCTCCACTTT. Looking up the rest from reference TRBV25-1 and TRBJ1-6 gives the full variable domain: EADIYQTPRYLVIGTGKKITLECSQTMGHDKMYWYQQDPGMELHLIHYSYGVNSTEKGDLSSESTVSRIRTEHFPLTLESARPSHTSQYLCASSEFHRGLYSPLHFGNGTRLTVT.

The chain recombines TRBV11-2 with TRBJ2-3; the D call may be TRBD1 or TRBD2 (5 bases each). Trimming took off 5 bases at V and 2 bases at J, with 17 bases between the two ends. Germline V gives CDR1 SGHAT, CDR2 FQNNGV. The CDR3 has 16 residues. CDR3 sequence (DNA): TGTGCCAGCAGCCTCACCCGGCGAGGGGTCACAGATACGCAGTATTTT. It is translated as CASSLTRRGVTDTQYF.

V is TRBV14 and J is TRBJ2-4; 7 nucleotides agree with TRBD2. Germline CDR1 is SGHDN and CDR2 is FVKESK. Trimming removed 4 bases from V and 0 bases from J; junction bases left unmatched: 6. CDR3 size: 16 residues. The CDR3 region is CASSPSREGAKNIQYF. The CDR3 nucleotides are TGTGCCAGCAGCCCTTCGAGGGAGGGAGCCAAAAACATTCAGTACTTC.

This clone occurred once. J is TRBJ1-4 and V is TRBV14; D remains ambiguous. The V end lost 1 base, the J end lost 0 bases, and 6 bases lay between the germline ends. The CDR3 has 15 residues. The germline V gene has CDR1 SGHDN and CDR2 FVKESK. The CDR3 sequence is CASSQAIATNEKLFF. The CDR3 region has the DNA TGTGCCAGCAGCCAAGCGATAGCAACTAATGAAAAACTGTTTTTT.

CDR3 DNA sequence: TGCGCCAGCAGCTTGGAATCCACGGCCCAAGAGACCCAGTACTTC. As protein: CASSLESTAQETQYF. V usage is TRBV5-1 and J usage is TRBJ2-5; no firm D call. Germline V CDR1 and CDR2: SGHRS, YFSETQ. There are 15 residues in the CDR3. V lost 0 bases and J 1 base, leaving 10 bases between the germline ends.

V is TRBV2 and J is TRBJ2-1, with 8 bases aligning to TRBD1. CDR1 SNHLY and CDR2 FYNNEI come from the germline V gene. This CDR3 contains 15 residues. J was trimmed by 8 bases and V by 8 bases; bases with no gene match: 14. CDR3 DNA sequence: TGTGCCAGCGAAGACTCAGGGGGCACTTTGGATGAGCAGTTCTTC. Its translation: CASEDSGGTLDEQFF.

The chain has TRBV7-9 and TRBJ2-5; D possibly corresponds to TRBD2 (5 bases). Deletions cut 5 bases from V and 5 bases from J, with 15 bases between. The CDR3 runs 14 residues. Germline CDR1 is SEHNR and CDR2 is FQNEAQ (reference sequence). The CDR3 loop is CASSLTSSQETQYF. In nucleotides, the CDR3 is TGTGCCAGCAGCCTTACTAGTAGTCAGGAGACCCAGTACTTC.

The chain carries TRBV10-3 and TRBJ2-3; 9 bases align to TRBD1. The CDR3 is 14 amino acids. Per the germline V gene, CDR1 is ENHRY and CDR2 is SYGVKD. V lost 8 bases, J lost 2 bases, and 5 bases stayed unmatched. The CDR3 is CAIGGQGFTDTQYF. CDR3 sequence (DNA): TGTGCCATCGGGGGACAGGGATTCACAGATACGCAGTATTTT.

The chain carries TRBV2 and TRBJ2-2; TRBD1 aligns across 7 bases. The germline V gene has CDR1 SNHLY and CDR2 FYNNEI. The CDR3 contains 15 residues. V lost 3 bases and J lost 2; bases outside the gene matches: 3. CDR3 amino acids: CASSDDRANTGELFF. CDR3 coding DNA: TGTGCCAGCAGTGATGACAGGGCAAACACCGGGGAGCTGTTTTTT.

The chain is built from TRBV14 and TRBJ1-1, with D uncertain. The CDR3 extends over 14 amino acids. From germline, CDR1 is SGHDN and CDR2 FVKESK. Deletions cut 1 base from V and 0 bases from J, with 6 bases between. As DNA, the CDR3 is TGTGCCAGCAGCCAAGTAGCCCTGAACACTGAAGCTTTCTTT. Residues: CASSQVALNTEAFF.

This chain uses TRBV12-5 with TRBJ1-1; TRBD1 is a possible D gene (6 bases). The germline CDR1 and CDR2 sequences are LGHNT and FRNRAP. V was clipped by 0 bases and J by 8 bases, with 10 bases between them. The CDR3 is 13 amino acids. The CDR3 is CASGLVRGPEAFF. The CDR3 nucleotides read TGTGCTAGTGGTTTGGTCCGGGGGCCAGAAGCTTTCTTT. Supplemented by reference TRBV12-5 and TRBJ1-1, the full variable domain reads DARVTQTPRHKVTEMGQEVTMRCQPILGHNTVFWYRQTMMQGLELLAYFRNRAPLDDSGMPKDRFSAEMPDATLATLKIQPSEPRDSAVYFCASGLVRGPEAFFGQGTRLTVV.

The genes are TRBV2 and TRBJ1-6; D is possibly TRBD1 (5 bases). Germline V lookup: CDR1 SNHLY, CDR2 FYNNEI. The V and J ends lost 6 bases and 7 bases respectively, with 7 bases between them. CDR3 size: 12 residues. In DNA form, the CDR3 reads TGTGCCAGCAGACAGGACAATTCACCCCTCCACTTT. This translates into CASRQDNSPLHF.

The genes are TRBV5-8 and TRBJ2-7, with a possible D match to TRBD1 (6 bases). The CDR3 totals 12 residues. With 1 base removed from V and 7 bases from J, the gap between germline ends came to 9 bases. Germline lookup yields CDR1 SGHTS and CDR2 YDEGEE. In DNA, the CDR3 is TGTGCCAGCAGCTTGATGCAGGGGGAGCAGTACGTC. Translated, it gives CASSLMQGEQYV.

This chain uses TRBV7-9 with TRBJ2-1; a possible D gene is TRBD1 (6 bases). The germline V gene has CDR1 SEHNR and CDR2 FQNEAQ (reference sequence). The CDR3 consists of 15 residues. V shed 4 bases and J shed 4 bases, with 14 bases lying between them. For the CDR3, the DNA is TGTGCCAGCAGCTATAAGGGGGATCGGTACAATGAGCAGTTCTTC. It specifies CASSYKGDRYNEQFF.

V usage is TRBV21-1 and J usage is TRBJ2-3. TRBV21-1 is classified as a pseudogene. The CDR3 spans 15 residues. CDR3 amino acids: CASSKGTPKGDTQYF. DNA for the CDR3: TGTGCCAGCAGCAAGGGGACCCCCAAAGGAGATACGCAGTATTTT.

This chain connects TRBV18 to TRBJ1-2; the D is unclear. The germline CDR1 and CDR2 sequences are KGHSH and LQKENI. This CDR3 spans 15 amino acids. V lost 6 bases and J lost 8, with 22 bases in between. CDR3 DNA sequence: TGTGCCAGCTCTCCCAGCTCCGGGCCATCAAGGGGCTACACCTTC. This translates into CASSPSSGPSRGYTF.

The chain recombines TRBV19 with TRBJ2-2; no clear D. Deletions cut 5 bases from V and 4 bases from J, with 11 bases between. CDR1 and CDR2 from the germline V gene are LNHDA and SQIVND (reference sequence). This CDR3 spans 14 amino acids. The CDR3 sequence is CASSRADRTGELFF. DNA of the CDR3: TGTGCCAGTAGTCGGGCAGACCGCACCGGGGAGCTGTTTTTT.

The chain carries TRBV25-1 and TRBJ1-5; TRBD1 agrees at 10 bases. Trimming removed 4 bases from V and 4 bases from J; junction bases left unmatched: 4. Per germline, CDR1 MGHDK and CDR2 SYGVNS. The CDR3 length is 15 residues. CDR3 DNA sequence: TGTGCCAGCAGTGGTCCGGGACAGGGGAATCAGCCCCAGCATTTT. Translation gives CASSGPGQGNQPQHF.

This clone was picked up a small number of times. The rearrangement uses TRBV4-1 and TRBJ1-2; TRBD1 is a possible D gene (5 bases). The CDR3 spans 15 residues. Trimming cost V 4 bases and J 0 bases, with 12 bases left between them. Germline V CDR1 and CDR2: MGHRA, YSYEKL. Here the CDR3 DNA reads TGCGCCAGCAGCCGACCGGGGGTCACTAACTATGGCTACACCTTC. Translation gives CASSRPGVTNYGYTF.

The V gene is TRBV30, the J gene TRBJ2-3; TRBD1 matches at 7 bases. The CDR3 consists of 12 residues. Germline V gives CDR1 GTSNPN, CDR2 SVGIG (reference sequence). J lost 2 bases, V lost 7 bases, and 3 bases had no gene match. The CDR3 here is CAFDRDTDTQYF. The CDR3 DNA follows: TGTGCCTTCGACAGGGACACAGATACGCAGTATTTT.

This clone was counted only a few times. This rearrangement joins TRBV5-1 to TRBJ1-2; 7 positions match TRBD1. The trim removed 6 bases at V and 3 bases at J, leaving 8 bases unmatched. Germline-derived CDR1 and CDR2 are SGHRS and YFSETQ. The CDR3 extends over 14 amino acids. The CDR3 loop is CASKDRVGDYGYTF. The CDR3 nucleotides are TGCGCCAGCAAAGACAGGGTAGGGGACTATGGCTACACCTTC. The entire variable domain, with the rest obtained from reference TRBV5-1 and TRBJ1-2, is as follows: KAGVTQTPRYLIKTRGQQVTLSCSPISGHRSVSWYQQTPGQGLQFLFEYFSETQRNKGNFPGRFSGRQFSNSRSEMNVSTLELGDSALYLCASKDRVGDYGYTFGSGTRLTVV.

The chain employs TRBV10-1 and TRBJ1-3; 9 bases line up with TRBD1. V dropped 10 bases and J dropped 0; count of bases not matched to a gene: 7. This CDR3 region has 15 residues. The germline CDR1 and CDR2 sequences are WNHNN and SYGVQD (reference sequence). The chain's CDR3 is CAKPDRGTSGNTIYF. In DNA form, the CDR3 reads TGCGCCAAGCCTGACAGGGGGACCTCTGGAAACACCATATATTTT.